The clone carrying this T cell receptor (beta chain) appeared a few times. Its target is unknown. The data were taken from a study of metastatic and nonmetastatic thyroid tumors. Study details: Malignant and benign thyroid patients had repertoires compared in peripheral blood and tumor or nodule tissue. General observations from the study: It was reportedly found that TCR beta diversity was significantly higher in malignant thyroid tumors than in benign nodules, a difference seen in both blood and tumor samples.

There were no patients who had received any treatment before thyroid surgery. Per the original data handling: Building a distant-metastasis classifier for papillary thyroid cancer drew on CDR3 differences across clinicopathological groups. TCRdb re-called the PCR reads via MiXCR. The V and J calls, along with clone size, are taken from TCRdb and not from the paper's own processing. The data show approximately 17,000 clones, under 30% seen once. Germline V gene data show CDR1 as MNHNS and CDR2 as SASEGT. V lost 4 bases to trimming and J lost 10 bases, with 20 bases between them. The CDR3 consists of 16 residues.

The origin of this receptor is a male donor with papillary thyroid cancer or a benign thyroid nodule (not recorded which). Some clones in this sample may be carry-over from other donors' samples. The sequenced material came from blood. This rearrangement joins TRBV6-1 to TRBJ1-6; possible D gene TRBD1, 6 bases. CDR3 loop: CASSGKLRGLRSPLHF. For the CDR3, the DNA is TGTGCCAGCAGTGGCAAGTTAAGGGGGTTGAGATCACCCCTCCACTTT.